Following are 13 T cell receptor beta chains from one sample sequenced in a study of PD-1 blockade in classical Hodgkin lymphoma (dated by TCRdb to 2018 to 2021). The library was obtained by the immunoSEQ multiplex PCR assay. TCRdb re-hosts the immuneACCESS table, in-frame sequences only. Its copies lack some clones; in the studies checked, an unresolved V gene accounts for under half of them, and the cause for the rest is not known. Present in this sample are about 42,000 clones, 55% to 75% of which were seen just once. Of the sample, 2.5% to 3.5% falls within the top ten clones. Sample time point, as interpreted from the label and publication: cycle 1 day 1 (C1D1), immediately before nivolumab initiation. Every trial patient had relapsed after autologous stem cell transplantation, and cohorts A, B and C differed in prior brentuximab vedotin exposure. Material: peripheral blood mononuclear cells (PBMCs), obtained at baseline. These receptor sequences come from a human donor with classical Hodgkin lymphoma.

CDR3 sequence: CASSYSGQTHNEQFF. For the CDR3, the DNA is TGTGCCAGCAGTTACTCAGGCCAGACCCACAATGAGCAGTTCTTC. This sequence joins TRBV6-5 and TRBJ2-1, with D uncertain. The V gene lost 0 bases and the J gene lost 5 bases, with 11 bases spanning the gap. Germline V CDR1 and CDR2: MNHEY, SVGAGI. This CDR3 spans 15 amino acids.

V usage is TRBV30 and J usage is TRBJ2-5; 10 nucleotides align to TRBD2. The CDR3 covers 17 residues. Germline CDR1 GTSNPN, CDR2 SVGIG (reference sequence). V was clipped by 0 bases and J by 0 bases; unmatched bases: 7. The CDR3 nucleotides read TGTGCCTGGAGTGTCGGGGGTAGCGGGAGGTACCAAGAGACCCAGTACTTC. Protein sequence: CAWSVGGSGRYQETQYF.

This clone appeared a single time. The V call is TRBV15, the J call TRBJ1-4; D may be TRBD1 (6 bases). Per the germline V gene, CDR1 is LNHNV and CDR2 is YYDKDF (reference sequence). The CDR3 is 18 residues long. Trimming cost V 0 bases and J 2 bases, with 16 bases left between them. The CDR3 region is CATSRDRDIFGTNEKLFF. As DNA, the CDR3 is TGTGCCACCAGCAGAGATCGGGACATCTTTGGGACTAATGAAAAACTGTTTTTT.

The rearrangement joins TRBV25-1 to TRBJ1-2, with a weak D call TRBD1 (5 bases). The germline CDR1 and CDR2 sequences are MGHDK and SYGVNS. There are 15 residues in the CDR3. V lost 4 bases, J lost 2 bases, and 14 bases lay in between. The CDR3: CASSGSGTPNYGYTF. In nucleotides, the CDR3 is TGTGCCAGCAGTGGTTCCGGGACGCCGAACTATGGCTACACCTTC.

The chain has TRBV6-1 and TRBJ2-2; the D is unclear. This CDR3 has 14 amino acids. Germline CDR1 reads MNHNS; CDR2 reads SASEGT. V gave up 6 bases and J gave up 8 bases, with 16 bases separating them. The CDR3 sequence: CASSLTKGLGELFF. DNA of the CDR3: TGTGCCAGCAGCCTTACGAAAGGGCTAGGGGAGCTGTTTTTT.

The CDR3 sequence is CASSYRGYEQYF. In DNA form, the CDR3 reads TGTGCCAGCAGTTACAGGGGGTACGAGCAGTACTTC. This chain connects TRBV2 to TRBJ2-7; 8 nucleotides align to TRBD1. Germline CDR1 reads SNHLY; CDR2 reads FYNNEI. The CDR3 length is 12 residues. With 5 bases clipped from V and 4 bases from J, the junction kept 1 base outside the gene matches.

Only a few counts were recorded for this clone. The chain joins TRBV20-1 to TRBJ1-1; D remains unclear. The CDR3 covers 11 residues. V was cut by 2 bases and J by 1 base, with 2 bases left in between. The germline V gene encodes CDR1 DFQATT and CDR2 SNEGSKA (reference sequence). CDR3 loop: CSARQNTEAFF. In DNA form, the CDR3 reads TGCAGTGCTAGACAGAACACTGAAGCTTTCTTT.

In its sample, this clone was seen once. This chain joins TRBV30 and TRBJ2-5; 12 bases match TRBD2. The J call may be faulty, since TRBJ2-7 better matches the DNA end. The CDR3 has 17 amino acids. The germline CDR1 and CDR2 sequences are GTSNPN and SVGIG (reference sequence). Written as DNA, the CDR3 is TGTGCCTGGAGTGCTGGGACTAGCGGGTTCAGCTCCTACGAGCAGTACTTC. The encoded protein is CAWSAGTSGFSSYEQYF.

This clone was seen a few times. This CDR3 is CASSLGLSNPNNEQFF. The CDR3 DNA is TGCGCCAGCAGCTTGGGACTAAGCAACCCTAACAATGAGCAGTTCTTC. The V and J genes are TRBV5-1 and TRBJ2-1; perhaps TRBD2 as D (5 bases). In germline, CDR1 is SGHRS, CDR2 YFSETQ. The V end lost 0 bases, the J end lost 5 bases, and 15 bases lay between the germline ends. The CDR3 is 16 residues long.

The genes are TRBV6-5 and TRBJ2-1, with a weak D call TRBD2 (5 bases). The CDR3 is 12 amino acids. Germline lookup yields CDR1 MNHEY and CDR2 SVGAGI. Between the trimmed V and J ends, which lost 4 bases and 9 bases, there was a span of 10 bases. The CDR3 nucleotides are TGTGCCAGCAGTTCAGACTACCCTGAGCAGTTCTTC. It yields the protein CASSSDYPEQFF.

The J gene is TRBJ2-7, the V gene TRBV4-3; D remains ambiguous. The V gene lost 0 bases and the J gene lost 1 base, with 10 bases spanning the gap. Per the germline V gene, CDR1 is LGHNA and CDR2 is YSLEER. This CDR3 contains 15 residues. The CDR3 is CASSQDDGPSYEQYF. The CDR3 DNA reads as TGCGCCAGCAGCCAAGATGATGGGCCTTCCTACGAGCAGTACTTC.

This clone was seen a single time. The J gene is TRBJ2-1, the V gene TRBV7-2; 14 bases match TRBD2. The CDR3 length is 15 residues. The V gene end was trimmed by 9 bases and the J gene end by 9 bases; junction bases not matched to a gene: 10. CDR1 SGHTA and CDR2 FQGNSA come from the germline V gene. This CDR3 reads CASSPQTSGRGEQFF. CDR3 nucleotide sequence: TGTGCCAGTTCGCCCCAGACTAGCGGGAGGGGTGAGCAGTTCTTC.

This chain links TRBV4-1 with TRBJ2-5; D may be TRBD1 or TRBD2 (5 bases each). V lost 9 bases and J lost 2, with 7 bases in between. There are 11 residues in the CDR3. Germline loops: CDR1 MGHRA, CDR2 YSYEKL. CDR3 sequence (DNA): TGCGCCAGTGAGGGGCAAGAGACCCAGTACTTC. Encoded protein: CASEGQETQYF.